The 18 T cell receptor beta chains presented below share a single source sample, sequenced in a study of shared clonotypes between healthy human individuals. The repertoire was sequenced with immunoSEQ multiplex PCR; TCRdb's copy has only in-frame clones and lacks some. The sample includes some 660,000 clones, less than 80% of them seen just once. Sequencing was done on a sample of memory CD4+ T cells sorted from blood. Subset of the sample: CD45RA-negative fraction. These receptors were obtained from a woman in her 30s in good health.

The rearrangement joins TRBV5-4 to TRBJ2-7; TRBD2 matches at 9 bases. There are 13 residues in the CDR3. Per germline, CDR1 SGHNT and CDR2 YYREEE (reference sequence). Trimming took 6 bases from V and 2 from J; bases not matched to a gene: 3. This CDR3 is CASKASGTYEQYF. CDR3 sequence (DNA): TGTGCCAGCAAGGCTAGCGGGACCTACGAGCAGTACTTC.

This clone was found once. The V call is TRBV7-9, the J call TRBJ2-2; a possible D gene is TRBD2 (6 bases). The CDR3 sequence is 16 residues long. Germline V gene sequence: CDR1 SEHNR, CDR2 FQNEAQ (reference sequence). Between the trimmed V and J ends, which lost 5 bases and 1 base, there was a span of 14 bases. The CDR3 region is CASSHTGRGNTGELFF. CDR3 DNA: TGTGCCAGCAGCCACACGGGGCGGGGGAACACCGGGGAGCTGTTTTTT.

The chain links TRBV28 to TRBJ1-2; TRBD1 aligns across 9 bases. In germline, CDR1 is MDHEN, CDR2 SYDVKM. J lost 0 bases, V lost 6 bases, and 14 bases had no gene match. This CDR3 is built from 18 residues. CDR3 amino acids: CASSKVGQGLSANYGYTF. CDR3 bases: TGTGCCAGCAGCAAAGTCGGACAGGGGCTTTCGGCTAACTATGGCTACACCTTC.

The chain uses TRBV20-1 and TRBJ2-7; D not resolved. The germline gives CDR1 DFQATT, CDR2 SNEGSKA (reference sequence). The CDR3 spans 11 residues. The V gene lost 7 bases and the J gene lost 1 base, with 8 bases spanning the gap. Written as DNA, the CDR3 is TGCAGTGTCCGGTCGTCCTACGAGCAGTACTTC. Residues: CSVRSSYEQYF.

In its sample, this clone was seen many times. V and J are TRBV29-1 and TRBJ1-2, with a weak D call TRBD1 (5 bases). V was cut by 6 bases and J by 7 bases, with 24 bases left in between. The CDR3 has 15 residues. CDR1 is SQVTM and CDR2 is ANQGSEA in the germline V gene. The CDR3, as DNA: TGCAGCGTCCTCTTAATAGGGGCCGCCTGGGTTGGCTACACCTTC. Translating gives CSVLLIGAAWVGYTF.

The chain combines TRBV19 with TRBJ2-3; D is unresolved. With 3 bases removed from V and 3 bases from J, the gap between germline ends came to 13 bases. The CDR3 runs 15 residues. The V gene's germline CDR1 is LNHDA and CDR2 SQIVND (reference sequence). DNA for the CDR3: TGTGCCAGTAGTATTTCCCCCGTGCGAACAGATACGCAGTATTTT. Its protein is CASSISPVRTDTQYF.

This clone was found once. This chain joins TRBV18 and TRBJ2-3, with TRBD2 matching 7 bases. This CDR3 has 14 amino acids. V shed 4 bases, J shed 0 bases, and the junction held 1 base outside the gene matches. CDR1 is KGHSH, CDR2 LQKENI, per germline. The CDR3 DNA follows: TGTGCCAGCTCACGTAGCGGGAGCACAGATACGCAGTATTTT. Protein: CASSRSGSTDTQYF.

The V and J genes are TRBV5-5 and TRBJ2-2, with D possibly being TRBD2 (6 bases). Trimming stripped 0 bases from V and 1 base from J, with 10 bases between. The CDR3 spans 16 residues. Germline V gene sequence: CDR1 SGHKS, CDR2 YYEKEE (reference sequence). The CDR3 region is CASSLGPTRNTGELFF. DNA for the CDR3: TGTGCCAGCAGCTTGGGGCCGACTAGGAACACCGGGGAGCTGTTTTTT.

The V gene is TRBV7-9, the J gene TRBJ1-4; D is possibly TRBD1 (6 bases). The germline V gene has CDR1 SEHNR and CDR2 FQNEAQ (reference sequence). V was cut by 0 bases and J by 5 bases, with 10 bases left in between. The CDR3 is 15 amino acids. The chain's CDR3 is CASSLAGGSNEKLFF. DNA for the CDR3: TGTGCCAGCAGCTTAGCGGGGGGCAGCAATGAAAAACTGTTTTTT.

The sample holds one count of this clone. Distinct nucleotide sequences in the sample also encode this CDR3. The gene calls are TRBV28 and TRBJ2-6; a weak D match, TRBD2 (5 bases). CDR1 and CDR2 from the germline V gene are MDHEN and SYDVKM. The CDR3 is 15 residues long. The V and J ends lost 2 bases and 1 base respectively, with 6 bases between them. The CDR3: CASSLRGSGANVLTF. The CDR3 nucleotides are TGTGCCAGCAGTTTAAGAGGGTCTGGGGCCAACGTCCTGACTTTC.

This chain connects TRBV7-3 to TRBJ2-7, with 10 positions matching TRBD1. In germline, CDR1 is SGHTA, CDR2 FQGTGA. V gave up 5 bases and J gave up 4 bases; unmatched junction bases: 5. This CDR3 comprises 14 residues. The CDR3 sequence: CASSPGTGEYEQYF. In DNA form, the CDR3 reads TGTGCCAGCAGCCCCGGGACAGGGGAGTACGAGCAGTACTTC.

The sample holds a few counts of this clone. The chain uses TRBV27 and TRBJ2-1; TRBD2 is a possible D gene (6 bases). There are 13 residues in the CDR3. V lost 6 bases, J lost 7 bases, and 13 bases lay in between. CDR1 MNHEY and CDR2 SMNVEV come from the germline V gene (reference sequence). Written as DNA, the CDR3 is TGTGCCAGCAGAGGAGGGACGGGTAATGAGCAGTTCTTC. Amino acid sequence: CASRGGTGNEQFF.

This clone was detected many times. The rearrangement links TRBV11-2 to TRBJ2-5; tentative D call: TRBD2 (6 bases). V was pared by 5 bases and J by 5 bases, with 12 bases between. From germline, CDR1 is SGHAT and CDR2 FQNNGV. CDR3 size: 13 residues. The CDR3 coding sequence is TGTGCCAGCAGCCCGGGTGGAGGGGAGACCCAGTACTTC. This gives the protein CASSPGGGETQYF.

In DNA, the CDR3 is TGTGCCAGCTCAGGACAGGGGTACGCTTACGAGCAGTACTTC. Residues: CASSGQGYAYEQYF. This chain uses TRBV18 with TRBJ2-7; TRBD1 matches at 9 bases. Germline CDR1 and CDR2: KGHSH and LQKENI. The CDR3 totals 14 residues. V dropped 5 bases and J dropped 4; count of bases not matched to a gene: 6.

The chain recombines TRBV6-1 with TRBJ2-7; possibly TRBD2 for D (7 bases). Germline assignment: CDR1 MNHNS and CDR2 SASEGT. The ends were cut back, 5 bases at V and 4 bases at J, with 18 bases in the middle. The CDR3 runs 15 residues. Here the CDR3 reads CASSQPRGLGYEQYF. DNA of the CDR3: TGTGCCAGCAGTCAACCGCGGGGGCTCGGTTACGAGCAGTACTTC.

The chain joins TRBV5-4 to TRBJ2-7; perhaps TRBD2 as D (6 bases). The V gene's germline CDR1 is SGHNT and CDR2 YYREEE (reference sequence). Trimming removed 0 bases at V and 6 bases at J, with 25 bases between. The CDR3 sequence is 18 residues long. The CDR3 nucleotides read TGTGCCAGCAGCTTGGGGGGGAAAAACGGGAGTCCGACTTTCGAGCAGTACTTC. Translation gives CASSLGGKNGSPTFEQYF.

As to this clone: The same CDR3 is also encoded by other DNA sequences in this sample. V is TRBV7-2 and J is TRBJ2-7, with a possible D match to TRBD2 (5 bases). From germline, CDR1 is SGHTA and CDR2 FQGNSA. The V end lost 5 bases, the J end lost 0 bases, and 11 bases lay between the germline ends. There are 14 residues in the CDR3. CDR3 in amino acids: CASSIQRDSYEQYF. CDR3 sequence (DNA): TGTGCCAGCAGCATCCAACGGGACTCCTACGAGCAGTACTTC.

The chain is built from TRBV2 and TRBJ2-5, with a weak D call TRBD2 (7 bases). The CDR3 sequence is 13 residues long. CDR1 is SNHLY, CDR2 FYNNEI, per germline. V gave up 6 bases and J gave up 1 base, with 9 bases separating them. CDR3 DNA: TGTGCCAGCAGGCGGGGGCCCCAAGAGACCCAGTACTTC. Protein product: CASRRGPQETQYF.